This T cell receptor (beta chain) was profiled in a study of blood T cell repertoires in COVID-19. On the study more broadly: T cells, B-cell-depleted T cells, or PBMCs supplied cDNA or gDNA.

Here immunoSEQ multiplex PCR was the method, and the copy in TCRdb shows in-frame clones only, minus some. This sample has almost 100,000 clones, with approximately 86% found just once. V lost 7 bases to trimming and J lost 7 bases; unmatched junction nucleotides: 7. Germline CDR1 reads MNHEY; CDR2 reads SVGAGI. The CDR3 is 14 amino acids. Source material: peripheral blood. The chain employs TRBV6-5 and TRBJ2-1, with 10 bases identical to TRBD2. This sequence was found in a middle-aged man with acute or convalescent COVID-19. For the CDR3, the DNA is TGTGCCAGCACTAGCGGGAGAAAACTAAATGAGCAGTTCTTC. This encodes CASTSGRKLNEQFF.